This TCR beta chain was sequenced in a study of PD-1 blockade in classical Hodgkin lymphoma. Following autologous stem cell transplantation, relapse occurred in every patient, and exposure to brentuximab vedotin varied. Some clones are missing from TCRdb's copy, which holds only in-frame ones; the method was immunoSEQ multiplex PCR. Of more than 90,000 clones in the sample, roughly 81% are singletons; the top ten hold 15% to 20%. The source was peripheral blood mononuclear cells (PBMCs), collected before the second cycle of nivolumab. The clonotype was recovered from a human donor with classical Hodgkin lymphoma.

The CDR3 here is CASRQTSGQSSYEQYF. Written as DNA, the CDR3 is TGTGCCAGCAGGCAGACTAGCGGACAGAGCTCCTACGAGCAGTACTTC. The V gene is TRBV6-6, the J gene TRBJ2-7, with 9 nucleotides matching TRBD2. The CDR3 covers 16 residues. The trim removed 6 bases at V and 0 bases at J, leaving 9 bases unmatched. Germline CDR1 MNHNY, CDR2 SVGAGI (reference sequence).